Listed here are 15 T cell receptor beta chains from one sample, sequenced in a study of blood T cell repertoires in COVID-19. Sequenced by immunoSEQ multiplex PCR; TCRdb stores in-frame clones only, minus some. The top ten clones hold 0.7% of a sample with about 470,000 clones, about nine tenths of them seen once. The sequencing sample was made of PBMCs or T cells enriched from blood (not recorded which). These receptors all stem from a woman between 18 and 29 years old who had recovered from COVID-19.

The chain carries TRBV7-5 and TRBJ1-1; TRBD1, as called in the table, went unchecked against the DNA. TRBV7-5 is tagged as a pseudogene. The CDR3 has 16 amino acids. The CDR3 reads CARSLTKTDENTEAFF. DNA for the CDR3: TGTGCCAGAAGCCTAACTAAGACAGACGAAAACACTGAAGCTTTCTTT.

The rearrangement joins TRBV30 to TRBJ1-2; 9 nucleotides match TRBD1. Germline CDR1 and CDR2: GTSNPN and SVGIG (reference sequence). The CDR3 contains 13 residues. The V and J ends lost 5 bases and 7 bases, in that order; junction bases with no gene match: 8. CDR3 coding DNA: TGTGCCTGGGGGGGTGGACAGGGGACTGGCTACACCTTC. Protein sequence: CAWGGGQGTGYTF.

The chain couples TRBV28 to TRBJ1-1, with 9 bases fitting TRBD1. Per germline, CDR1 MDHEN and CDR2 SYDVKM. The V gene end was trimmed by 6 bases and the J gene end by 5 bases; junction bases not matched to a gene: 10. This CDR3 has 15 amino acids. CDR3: CASRPRGQGRTEAFF. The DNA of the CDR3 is TGTGCCAGCAGACCCCGCGGACAGGGGCGGACTGAAGCTTTCTTT.

CDR3 residues: CAWGRTGLNTGELFF. The CDR3, as DNA: TGTGCCTGGGGCCGGACAGGTTTGAACACCGGGGAGCTGTTTTTT. The chain recombines TRBV30 with TRBJ2-2; 7 nucleotides line up with TRBD1. Germline V gene sequence: CDR1 GTSNPN, CDR2 SVGIG (reference sequence). Trimming took 5 bases from V and 1 from J; bases not matched to a gene: 7. This CDR3 is built from 15 residues.

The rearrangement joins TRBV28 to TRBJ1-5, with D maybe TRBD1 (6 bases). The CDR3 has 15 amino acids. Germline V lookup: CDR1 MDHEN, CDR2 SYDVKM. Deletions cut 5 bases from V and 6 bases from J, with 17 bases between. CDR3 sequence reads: CASSNYRVVLQPQHF. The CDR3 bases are TGTGCCAGCAGTAACTACAGGGTCGTTCTTCAGCCCCAGCATTTT.

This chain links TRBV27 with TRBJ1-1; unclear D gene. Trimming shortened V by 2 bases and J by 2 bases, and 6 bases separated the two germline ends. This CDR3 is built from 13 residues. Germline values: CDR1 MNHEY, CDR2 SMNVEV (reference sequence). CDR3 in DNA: TGTGCCAGCAGTTTAAGACAAAACACTGAAGCTTTCTTT. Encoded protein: CASSLRQNTEAFF.

The CDR3 region is CATAQAGANYGYTF. DNA for the CDR3: TGTGCCACCGCCCAAGCGGGCGCAAACTATGGCTACACCTTC. This chain connects TRBV2 to TRBJ1-2, with D uncertain. Germline V gene lookup returns CDR1 SNHLY and CDR2 FYNNEI. V shed 10 bases and J shed 2 bases, with 17 bases lying between them. The length of the CDR3 is 14 residues. Full variable domain (missing parts from reference TRBV2 and TRBJ1-2): EPEVTQTPSHQVTQMGQEVILRCVPISNHLYFYWYRQILGQKVEFLVSFYNNEISEKSEIFDDQFSVERPDGSNFTLKIRSTKLEDSAMYFCATAQAGANYGYTFGSGTRLTVV.

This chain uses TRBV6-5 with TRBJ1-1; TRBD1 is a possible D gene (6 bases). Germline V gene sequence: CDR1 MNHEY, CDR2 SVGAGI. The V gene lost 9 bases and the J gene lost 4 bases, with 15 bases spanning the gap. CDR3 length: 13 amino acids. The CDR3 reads CASSQRGSTEAFF. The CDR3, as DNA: TGTGCCAGTAGCCAGAGGGGGAGCACTGAAGCTTTCTTT.

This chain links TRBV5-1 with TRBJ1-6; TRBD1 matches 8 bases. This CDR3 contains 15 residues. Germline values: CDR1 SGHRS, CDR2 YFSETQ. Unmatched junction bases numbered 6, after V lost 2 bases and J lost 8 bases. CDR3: CASSLLTGADSPLHF. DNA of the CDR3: TGCGCCAGCAGCTTACTGACAGGGGCTGATTCACCCCTCCACTTT.

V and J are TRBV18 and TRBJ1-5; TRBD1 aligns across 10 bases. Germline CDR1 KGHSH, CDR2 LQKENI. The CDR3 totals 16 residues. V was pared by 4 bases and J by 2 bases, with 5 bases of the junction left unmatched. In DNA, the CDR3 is TGTGCCAGCTCACAGACCGGGACAGGGGGCAATCAGCCCCAGCATTTT. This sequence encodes CASSQTGTGGNQPQHF.

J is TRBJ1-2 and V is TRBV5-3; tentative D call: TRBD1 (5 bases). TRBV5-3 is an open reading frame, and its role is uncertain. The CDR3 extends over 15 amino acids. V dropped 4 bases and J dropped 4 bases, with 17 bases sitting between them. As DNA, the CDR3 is TGTGCCAGAAGCCCGCGTTGGGACTGCCTCTATGGCTACACCTTC. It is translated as CARSPRWDCLYGYTF.

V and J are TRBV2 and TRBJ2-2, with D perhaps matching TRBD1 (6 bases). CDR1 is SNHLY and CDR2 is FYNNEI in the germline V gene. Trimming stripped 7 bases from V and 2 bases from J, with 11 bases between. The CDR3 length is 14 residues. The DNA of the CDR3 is TGTGCCAGCATCGGGACAACAAACACCGGGGAGCTGTTTTTT. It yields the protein CASIGTTNTGELFF.

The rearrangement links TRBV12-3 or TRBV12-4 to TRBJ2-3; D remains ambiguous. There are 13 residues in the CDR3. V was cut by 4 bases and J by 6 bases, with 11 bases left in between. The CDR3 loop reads CASSSPGMDTQYF. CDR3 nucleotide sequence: TGTGCCAGCAGTTCCCCCGGTATGGATACGCAGTATTTT.

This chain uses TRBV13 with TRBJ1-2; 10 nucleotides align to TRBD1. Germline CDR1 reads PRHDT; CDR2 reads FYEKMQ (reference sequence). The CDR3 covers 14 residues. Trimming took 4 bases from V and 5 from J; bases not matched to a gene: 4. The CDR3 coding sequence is TGTGCCAGCAGCTACCCGGGACAGGGGTATGGCTACACCTTC. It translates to CASSYPGQGYGYTF.

The CDR3 DNA reads as TGCGCCAGCAGCTTCCGACAGGGGAACACTGAAGCTTTCTTT. Translating gives CASSFRQGNTEAFF. The chain combines TRBV5-1 with TRBJ1-1, with TRBD1 matching 7 bases. The J segment lost 1 base and the V segment lost 2 bases, leaving 2 bases of the junction unmatched. The CDR3 extends over 14 amino acids. Germline V lookup: CDR1 SGHRS, CDR2 YFSETQ.